This T cell receptor (beta chain) was obtained from a study of blood T cell repertoires in COVID-19. Study details: T cells, B-cell-depleted T cells, or PBMCs supplied cDNA or gDNA.

Germline CDR1 reads LGHDT; CDR2 reads YNNKEL (reference sequence). V was cut by 1 base and J by 6 bases, with 10 bases left in between. The CDR3 is 13 amino acids. In the original analysis: Estimation of nucleated cell counts relied on the amplification of reference gene primers. Using immunoSEQ multiplex PCR, the repertoire was profiled, and TCRdb retains in-frame clones only, with some absent. For V, J and clone size, that table is used; D and trimming come from the DNA. Seen here are roughly 50,000 clones, more than 75% observed once, and the top ten hold approximately 15%. The sequencing input was peripheral blood. This clonotype was obtained from a human donor with active COVID-19. The donor label of this sample is uncertain. The V gene is TRBV3-1 (or the pseudogene TRBV3-2), the J gene TRBJ2-7; perhaps TRBD2 as D (6 bases). This CDR3 reads CASSQGFGGEQYF. CDR3 bases: TGTGCCAGCAGCCAAGGGTTCGGGGGCGAGCAGTACTTC.